This TCR beta chain was captured by sequencing in a study of beta chain features in type 1 diabetes. Trimming cost V 4 bases and J 2 bases; bases outside gene matches: 8. The CDR3 is made up of 16 amino acids. Germline V lookup: CDR1 SGHRS, CDR2 YFSETQ. cDNA synthesis used the whole RNA isolate, giving expressed TCRB sequences. Some clones are missing from TCRdb's copy, which holds only in-frame ones; the method was immunoSEQ multiplex PCR. Of hundreds of thousands of clones listed, 17% are singletons. V and J are TRBV5-1 and TRBJ1-4; 7 bases align to TRBD1. Sequenced material: naive CD4+ T cells from blood. This sequence originates from a woman younger than 30 in good health. Here the CDR3 DNA reads TGCGCCAGCAGCGAGACCGGGACAGCGACTAATGAAAAACTGTTTTTT. It yields the protein CASSETGTATNEKLFF.